This passage covers 13 T cell receptor beta chains from one sample sequenced in a study of cytomegalovirus exposure and HLA in healthy donors. 60 Vbeta and 13 Jbeta primers were used in PCR. Clones were read by immunoSEQ multiplex PCR, and TCRdb kept only the in-frame ones, dropping some. The top ten clones hold under 13% of a sample with around 94,000 clones, roughly 77% of them seen once. The specimen was PBMCs. Receptor source: a human donor in good health.

The chain couples TRBV19 to TRBJ2-3, with D perhaps matching TRBD1 (5 bases). This CDR3 contains 15 residues. V shed 6 bases and J shed 3 bases, with 16 bases lying between them. Germline-derived CDR1 and CDR2 are LNHDA and SQIVND (reference sequence). The CDR3 DNA reads TGTGCCAGTAGAGGCCAGGGAAAATTGACAGATACGCAGTATTTT. It translates to CASRGQGKLTDTQYF.

This chain connects TRBV27 to TRBJ1-1; 7 bases are shared with TRBD1. The V gene end was trimmed by 8 bases and the J gene end by 6 bases; junction bases not matched to a gene: 6. The CDR3 loop spans 12 amino acids. CDR1 is MNHEY and CDR2 is SMNVEV in the germline V gene (reference sequence). This chain's CDR3 is CASRRGFAEAFF. In DNA, the CDR3 is TGTGCCAGCCGCAGGGGGTTCGCTGAAGCTTTCTTT.

V gene TRBV4-2 combines with J gene TRBJ1-5, with D unresolved. The germline CDR1 and CDR2 sequences are LGHNA and YNFKEQ. V was shortened by 1 base and J by 3 bases, with 10 bases between the two germline ends. The CDR3 is made up of 15 amino acids. CDR3: CASSQVSGTNQPQHF. The CDR3 nucleotides are TGTGCCAGCAGCCAAGTAAGTGGCACCAATCAGCCCCAGCATTTT.

For the CDR3, the DNA is TGTGCCAGCTCACCCGACAGCACCCAAGAGACCCAGTACTTC. This sequence encodes CASSPDSTQETQYF. This chain connects TRBV18 to TRBJ2-5; D possibly corresponds to TRBD1 (5 bases). The length of the CDR3 is 14 residues. Germline values: CDR1 KGHSH, CDR2 LQKENI. The V and J ends lost 3 bases and 1 base respectively, with 9 bases between them.

This chain links TRBV4-1 with TRBJ2-5; a weak D match, TRBD2 (5 bases). The CDR3 has 14 residues. The V end lost 1 base, the J end lost 5 bases, and 11 bases lay between the germline ends. Germline V gene sequence: CDR1 MGHRA, CDR2 YSYEKL. The CDR3 sequence: CASSQAEGRETQYF. As DNA, the CDR3 is TGCGCCAGCAGCCAAGCAGAGGGTCGGGAGACCCAGTACTTC.

J is TRBJ2-3 and V is TRBV5-4; D unclear. CDR1 is SGHNT and CDR2 is YYREEE in the germline V gene (reference sequence). V lost 2 bases and J lost 5, with 3 bases in between. The CDR3 extends over 11 amino acids. CDR3 in DNA: TGTGCCAGCAGCTTCGGAGATACGCAGTATTTT. Its protein product is CASSFGDTQYF. The variable domain in full, completed from reference TRBV5-4 and TRBJ2-3, reads ETGVTQSPTHLIKTRGQQVTLRCSSQSGHNTVSWYQQALGQGPQFIFQYYREEENGRGNFPPRFSGLQFPNYSSELNVNALELDDSALYLCASSFGDTQYFGPGTRLTVL.

The chain couples TRBV29-1 to TRBJ1-2, with D possibly being TRBD1 (6 bases). The CDR3 extends over 13 amino acids. The germline V gene encodes CDR1 SQVTM and CDR2 ANQGSEA. V was clipped by 5 bases and J by 8 bases, with 18 bases between them. The CDR3 sequence is CSVSLDSQRGYTF. The CDR3 region has the DNA TGCAGCGTTTCCCTGGACAGCCAAAGGGGCTACACCTTC.

The rearrangement uses TRBV6-1 and TRBJ2-3; 11 bases agree with TRBD2. Germline V gene sequence: CDR1 MNHNS, CDR2 SASEGT. The CDR3 contains 16 residues. V lost 0 bases to trimming and J lost 7 bases; unmatched junction nucleotides: 6. CDR3 coding DNA: TGTGCCAGCAGTGAAGCGGCGGTAGCGGGAGGGTATACGCAGTATTTT. Its translation: CASSEAAVAGGYTQYF.

This clone was seen just once. The chain joins TRBV5-6 to TRBJ1-1, with a tentative D call TRBD1 (6 bases). Germline-derived CDR1 and CDR2 are SGHDT and YYEEEE. This CDR3 has 13 residues. Trimming cost V 4 bases and J 0 bases, with 7 bases left between them. For the CDR3, the DNA is TGTGCCAGCAGCAGGGACATGAACACTGAAGCTTTCTTT. This codes for CASSRDMNTEAFF.

This chain connects TRBV6-5 to TRBJ2-7; D is possibly TRBD1 (6 bases). Deletions cut 5 bases from V and 4 bases from J, with 12 bases between. Germline loops: CDR1 MNHEY, CDR2 SVGAGI. The CDR3 sequence is 13 residues long. DNA for the CDR3: TGTGCCAGCAGTCGTACAACAGGGTACGAGCAGTACTTC. The encoded protein is CASSRTTGYEQYF.

This chain links TRBV7-9 with TRBJ2-7; TRBD1 agrees at 9 bases. With V trimmed by 0 bases and J by 0 bases, 9 bases remained unmatched. The germline V gene has CDR1 SEHNR and CDR2 FQNEAQ (reference sequence). This CDR3 is 18 amino acids long. The CDR3 DNA follows: TGTGCCAGCAGCTTAGCAATAGGACAGGGGCGTCCCTCCTACGAGCAGTACTTC. This encodes CASSLAIGQGRPSYEQYF.

This chain links TRBV4-3 with TRBJ1-4; 7 bases align to TRBD1. The junction had 4 bases not matched to a gene; V was cut back by 3 bases and J by 3 bases. This CDR3 is 15 amino acids long. CDR1 is LGHNA and CDR2 is YSLEER in the germline V gene. The CDR3 here is CASSQHRGSNEKLFF. DNA for the CDR3: TGCGCCAGCAGCCAGCACAGGGGTTCTAATGAAAAACTGTTTTTT.

The chain couples TRBV10-2 to TRBJ2-3; TRBD2 agrees at 8 bases. Germline-derived CDR1 and CDR2 are WSHSY and SAAADI. The J segment lost 2 bases and the V segment lost 2 bases, leaving 9 bases of the junction unmatched. The length of the CDR3 is 17 residues. The CDR3 protein is CASSEPKRGTFTDTQYF. The CDR3, as DNA: TGCGCCAGCAGTGAGCCTAAGCGGGGGACTTTCACAGATACGCAGTATTTT.